This TCR beta chain was profiled in a study of cytomegalovirus exposure and HLA in healthy donors. The overall study: It was reported in a later analysis that the 120 or so validation repertoires used the same platform as the approximately 600 first-cohort repertoires.

With regard to this clone: Its specificity is unknown.

Looked up from germline, CDR1 is MNHEY and CDR2 is SMNVEV (reference sequence). CDR3 length: 16 residues. Trimming stripped 1 base from V and 4 bases from J, with 17 bases between. The protocol was immunoSEQ multiplex PCR, while the TCRdb copy is restricted to in-frame clones and leaves out a portion. The sample contains 150,000 to 200,000 clones, around nine tenths of which appear only once. Broader study findings: TCR sequences were mostly rare, though some public TCRs occurred in many donors. Reportedly, cytomegalovirus status was diagnosed with high sensitivity and specificity.

The TCR sequence derives from a man aged 30-40 years in good health and CMV-seropositive. This chain joins TRBV27 and TRBJ2-7; D is unclear. The specimen was PBMCs. CDR3 in amino acids: CASSLFGPKSMYEQYF. For the CDR3, the DNA is TGTGCCAGCAGTTTATTTGGACCCAAGAGTATGTACGAGCAGTACTTC.